A single sample is the source of the 32 T cell receptor beta chains below, sequenced in a study of spatial heterogeneity in lung cancer. Time point noted: sample taken at primary tumor resection. Whole RNA, isolated from tumor, nontumor lung or frozen PBMC, was sequenced without prior sorting. TCRdb analysed the 5' RACE reads with MiXCR anew, one entry per CDR3 protein. Among some 7,000 distinct CDR3 sequences, 6.5% to 9% were seen once, and the ten largest hold around four fifths. The input for sequencing was PBMCs, taken at surgery. These receptors were obtained from a male donor with early-stage non-small cell lung cancer.

This clonotype was picked up many times. The library was designed around alpha chains, so this beta chain is a stray read whose abundance carries little weight. The chain joins TRBV4-2 to TRBJ2-1, with 8 bases that match TRBD2. CDR3 length: 20 residues. J gave up 1 base and V 5 bases, and 19 bases lay outside the gene matches. Germline CDR1 LGHNA, CDR2 YNFKEQ. The CDR3 is CASSASSGTRYEESYNEQFF. In DNA form, the CDR3 reads TGTGCCAGCAGCGCCTCCTCCGGGACTAGATATGAGGAGTCCTACAATGAGCAGTTCTTC.

This clonotype has ten or more counts. As an off-target read in a library built for alpha chains, this beta chain has a frequency of little significance. This chain connects TRBV2 to TRBJ2-3; D not certain. The V gene lost 8 bases and the J gene lost 5 bases, with 14 bases spanning the gap. From germline, CDR1 is SNHLY and CDR2 FYNNEI. The length of the CDR3 is 13 residues. The CDR3 loop reads CASANESGDTQYF. The CDR3 nucleotides read TGTGCCAGCGCCAATGAGTCCGGAGATACGCAGTATTTT.

This clonotype is termed medium-sized (0.01 to 0.1%). This beta chain is off target for a library built for alpha chains, so its abundance means little. The chain is built from TRBV28 and TRBJ1-6; unclear D gene. CDR1 and CDR2 (germline): MDHEN, SYDVKM. CDR3 length: 14 residues. V shed 7 bases and J shed 7 bases, with 14 bases lying between them. CDR3 coding DNA: TGTGCCAGCACCCGATCACTACCCAATTCACCCCTCCACTTT. This encodes CASTRSLPNSPLHF.

This clonotype has a count of ten or more. This beta chain lies outside the target of a library built for alpha chains; its clone size means little. The rearrangement uses TRBV20-1 and TRBJ2-1, with 9 nucleotides matching TRBD2. There are 14 residues in the CDR3. Losses at the gene ends were 8 bases for V and 2 bases for J; bases not matched to a gene: 7. CDR1 and CDR2 (germline): DFQATT, SNEGSKA (reference sequence). This chain's CDR3 is CSPSSSGAYNEQFF. CDR3 bases: TGCAGTCCGAGCTCTAGCGGGGCCTACAATGAGCAGTTCTTC.

This clonotype was seen ten or more times. Being off target in a library aimed at alpha chains, this beta chain has a size of little meaning. V usage is TRBV6-4 and J usage is TRBJ2-3, with D maybe TRBD2 (5 bases). Trimming cost V 4 bases and J 4 bases, with 18 bases left between them. The germline V gene encodes CDR1 MRHNA and CDR2 SNTAGT. The CDR3 has 16 residues. The CDR3 loop is CASSAQDFPSADTQYF. CDR3 sequence (DNA): TGTGCCAGCAGTGCTCAGGACTTCCCCAGCGCAGATACGCAGTATTTT.

Details on this clonotype: The size of this beta chain means little, since it is a stray read in a library made for alpha chains. The chain joins TRBV27 to TRBJ2-4; D unresolved. Trimming took off 0 bases at V and 3 bases at J, with 9 bases between the two ends. CDR1 is MNHEY, CDR2 SMNVEV, per germline (reference sequence). The CDR3 is 15 amino acids. CDR3 bases: TGTGCCAGCAGTTTATCTTCGTGGAGCAAAAACATTCAGTACTTC. Amino acids: CASSLSSWSKNIQYF.

This clonotype was counted at least ten times. Because this beta chain is a stray read in a library intended to capture alpha chains, its abundance should not be given much weight. The chain is built from TRBV24-1 and TRBJ2-7, with 8 bases aligning to TRBD1. This CDR3 is built from 17 residues. V lost 5 bases, J lost 1 base, and 12 bases stayed unmatched. Germline CDR1 is KGHDR and CDR2 is SFDVKD. The CDR3 nucleotides read TGTGCCACCAGTGGCGGGGTAGGGACAGGACCTTCCTACGAGCAGTACTTC. Protein sequence: CATSGGVGTGPSYEQYF.

This clonotype occurred many times. This beta chain is an unintended read in a library built for alpha chains; its size means little. The V and J genes are TRBV3-1 and TRBJ1-1, with 9 bases lining up with TRBD1. Germline V CDR1 and CDR2: LGHDT, YNNKEL (reference sequence). V was pared by 2 bases and J by 4 bases, with 2 bases of the junction left unmatched. The CDR3 consists of 14 residues. The CDR3 spells CASSQKDRGTEAFF. The CDR3 DNA follows: TGTGCCAGCAGCCAAAAGGACAGGGGCACTGAAGCTTTCTTT. The full variable domain, with the rest looked up from reference TRBV3-1 and TRBJ1-1, is DTAVSQTPKYLVTQMGNDKSIKCEQNLGHDTMYWYKQDSKKFLKIMFSYNNKELIINETVPNRFSPKSPDKAHLNLHINSLELGDSAVYFCASSQKDRGTEAFFGQGTRLTVV.

This clonotype was observed many times. This beta chain was picked up by a library intended for alpha chains and is off target, so its count carries little meaning. The V and J genes are TRBV2 and TRBJ1-1, with no clear D. V lost 6 bases and J 1 base, leaving 12 bases between the germline ends. The CDR3 extends over 14 amino acids. From germline, CDR1 is SNHLY and CDR2 FYNNEI. Here the CDR3 DNA reads TGTGCCAGCAGATACGACTTTCAGAACACTGAAGCTTTCTTT. Protein product: CASRYDFQNTEAFF.

On this clonotype itself: This beta chain was picked up by a library intended for alpha chains and is off target, so its count carries little meaning. The chain combines TRBV6-5 with TRBJ2-5; the D is unclear. This CDR3 comprises 13 residues. V lost 4 bases and J lost 1, with 7 bases in between. Looked up from germline, CDR1 is MNHEY and CDR2 is SVGAGI. The chain's CDR3 is CASSWQLQETQYF. The CDR3 DNA reads TGTGCCAGCAGTTGGCAGCTCCAAGAGACCCAGTACTTC.

The table lists this clonotype with many counts. This beta chain lies outside the target of a library built for alpha chains; its clone size means little. This sequence joins TRBV29-1 and TRBJ2-5; a weak D match, TRBD2 (6 bases). Germline V lookup: CDR1 SQVTM, CDR2 ANQGSEA. CDR3 length: 11 amino acids. V lost 8 bases and J 9 bases, leaving 16 bases between the germline ends. The CDR3 region has the DNA TGCAGCCTGGGGGTTGGGAGGTCCCAGTACTTC. The encoded protein is CSLGVGRSQYF.

By frequency in the sample, this clonotype is medium-sized (0.01 to 0.1%). The library was designed around alpha chains, so this beta chain is a stray read whose abundance carries little weight. The chain links TRBV4-2 to TRBJ2-7; 9 bases map to TRBD1. The junction had 4 bases not matched to a gene; V was cut back by 1 base and J by 3 bases. The CDR3 loop spans 15 amino acids. The germline V gene encodes CDR1 LGHNA and CDR2 YNFKEQ. The CDR3 region is CASSQGTGVFYEQYF. The CDR3, as DNA: TGTGCCAGCAGCCAAGGGACAGGGGTTTTCTACGAGCAGTACTTC.

This clonotype was detected ten times or more. Because this beta chain is a stray read in a library intended to capture alpha chains, its abundance should not be given much weight. The V call is TRBV11-1, the J call TRBJ2-7; D call uncertain. Trimming removed 1 base at V and 3 bases at J, with 4 bases between. This CDR3 contains 12 residues. Germline V gives CDR1 SGHAT, CDR2 FQDESV (reference sequence). Written as DNA, the CDR3 is TGTGCCAGCAGCTTAGAGGGCTACGAGCAGTACTTC. As protein: CASSLEGYEQYF.

This clonotype has ten or more counts. Since it is a stray read in a library aimed at alpha chains, this beta chain has a size that is not meaningful. The chain carries TRBV2 and TRBJ2-2; 8 bases match TRBD2. The CDR3 length is 14 residues. CDR1 SNHLY and CDR2 FYNNEI come from the germline V gene. Losses at the gene ends were 5 bases for V and 3 bases for J; bases not matched to a gene: 2. CDR3 DNA: TGTGCCAGCAGTAGCGGGGGTGACACCGGGGAGCTGTTTTTT. Residues: CASSSGGDTGELFF.

In this sample, this clonotype turned up a few times. A much larger clone differs from this one at a single base, so this may be a read error. The library was prepared for alpha chains; this beta chain is a stray read, so its frequency means little. The CDR3 DNA is TGCGCCAGCAGCTTGGCGGGCAGGGGCCATGGCTACACCTTC. Amino acids: CASSLAGRGHGYTF. The chain employs TRBV5-1 and TRBJ1-2; possibly TRBD1 for D (6 bases). This CDR3 is 14 amino acids long. The V gene's germline CDR1 is SGHRS and CDR2 YFSETQ. Deletions cut 0 bases from V and 6 bases from J, with 12 bases between.

This clonotype was observed many times. This beta chain is an off-target read within a library intended for alpha chains, so its frequency means little. The chain recombines TRBV4-2 with TRBJ2-3, with a weak D call TRBD1 (6 bases). Deletions cut 0 bases from V and 2 bases from J, with 9 bases between. Per germline, CDR1 LGHNA and CDR2 YNFKEQ. This CDR3 contains 15 residues. CDR3 region: CASSQEGQPTDTQYF. CDR3 nucleotide sequence: TGTGCCAGCAGCCAAGAAGGACAGCCCACAGATACGCAGTATTTT.

This clonotype was recorded many times. This beta chain is an unintended read in a library built for alpha chains; its size means little. The V gene is TRBV20-1, the J gene TRBJ1-1; no clear D gene. The CDR3 has 12 amino acids. V was clipped by 4 bases and J by 1 base, with 7 bases between them. Germline loops: CDR1 DFQATT, CDR2 SNEGSKA (reference sequence). The CDR3 here is CSAKRQNTEAFF. The CDR3 DNA follows: TGCAGTGCTAAGCGACAGAACACTGAAGCTTTCTTT.

This clonotype was seen only a few times. This beta chain was picked up by a library intended for alpha chains and is off target, so its count carries little meaning. Here the CDR3 reads CASSLDMPGGTDTQYF. DNA for the CDR3: TGCGCCAGCAGCTTGGATATGCCAGGTGGCACAGATACGCAGTATTTT. The chain is built from TRBV5-1 and TRBJ2-3, with D unclear. The V and J ends lost 0 bases and 1 base respectively, with 12 bases between them. Germline CDR1 reads SGHRS; CDR2 reads YFSETQ. The CDR3 spans 16 residues.

This clonotype was seen ten or more times. This beta chain came through as a stray read in a library set up for alpha chains, and its size says little. The chain has TRBV28 and TRBJ2-1, with D perhaps matching TRBD2 (5 bases). The CDR3 has 12 amino acids. Germline loops: CDR1 MDHEN, CDR2 SYDVKM. Trimming stripped 7 bases from V and 8 bases from J, with 12 bases between. The CDR3 spells CASTIALHEQFF. The CDR3, as DNA: TGTGCCAGCACCATAGCGTTGCATGAGCAGTTCTTC.

This clonotype was detected ten times or more. Little can be read into the size of this beta chain, an off-target read in a library designed for alpha chains. This chain joins TRBV5-1 and TRBJ1-4; no definite D call. The CDR3 contains 15 residues. V was shortened by 6 bases and J by 7 bases, with 19 bases between the two germline ends. Germline CDR1 is SGHRS and CDR2 is YFSETQ. The CDR3 loop reads CASIPEPSFTEKLFF. DNA of the CDR3: TGCGCCAGCATCCCAGAACCGTCATTCACTGAAAAACTGTTTTTT.

Ten or more counts support this clonotype. Being off target in a library aimed at alpha chains, this beta chain has a size of little meaning. V gene TRBV5-6 combines with J gene TRBJ2-1; D is possibly TRBD2 (7 bases). Looked up from germline, CDR1 is SGHDT and CDR2 is YYEEEE. Trimming cost V 0 bases and J 6 bases, with 13 bases left between them. The CDR3 is 15 amino acids. This chain's CDR3 is CASSLAGGTVNEQFF. The DNA of the CDR3 is TGTGCCAGCAGCTTGGCGGGGGGCACCGTCAATGAGCAGTTCTTC.

At least ten counts were recorded for this clonotype. This beta chain appears as a stray read in a library generated for alpha chains; its size is not informative. This chain joins TRBV6-2 or TRBV6-3 and TRBJ2-7, with 8 positions matching TRBD1. Unmatched junction bases numbered 4, after V lost 0 bases and J lost 0 bases. CDR3 size: 16 residues. Germline lookup yields CDR1 MNHEY and CDR2 SVGEGT. CDR3: CASSYSRDRSSYEQYV. The CDR3 region has the DNA TGTGCCAGCAGTTACTCCCGGGACAGGAGCTCCTACGAGCAGTACGTC.

As to this clonotype: The size of this beta chain means little, since it is a stray read in a library made for alpha chains. The CDR3, as DNA: TGTGCCAGCAGCCCAGGGGACGGTATTTCTAAGACCCAGTACTTC. As protein: CASSPGDGISKTQYF. This chain joins TRBV5-6 and TRBJ2-5, with TRBD1 as a possible D gene (6 bases). V dropped 4 bases and J dropped 6 bases, with 19 bases sitting between them. Germline V lookup: CDR1 SGHDT, CDR2 YYEEEE. This CDR3 has 15 amino acids.

Points on this clonotype: With a much larger clone just one base away, this may be a read error. Because this beta chain is a stray read in a library intended to capture alpha chains, its abundance should not be given much weight. The chain uses TRBV18 and TRBJ2-3; D remains ambiguous. Trimming stripped 0 bases from V and 6 bases from J, with 10 bases between. The CDR3 is 14 residues long. Per the germline V gene, CDR1 is KGHSH and CDR2 is LQKENI. CDR3 loop: CASSPPVWTDTQYF. The CDR3 DNA sequence: TGTGCCAGCTCACCACCTGTCTGGACGGATACGCAGTATTTT.

This clonotype was seen at least ten times. A library prepared for alpha chains yielded this beta chain as an off-target read; its size is of little meaning. This sequence joins TRBV19 and TRBJ2-7, with TRBD2 identical over 13 bases. V trimming: 9 bases; J trimming: 5 bases; junction bases outside the gene matches: 4. This CDR3 comprises 13 residues. Germline-derived CDR1 and CDR2 are LNHDA and SQIVND (reference sequence). CDR3 amino acids: CASSGLAGDEQYF. DNA of the CDR3: TGTGCCAGCAGCGGACTAGCGGGAGACGAGCAGTACTTC.

This clonotype was recorded many times. The library was built for alpha chains, so this beta chain is an off-target read and its size means little. The rearrangement links TRBV2 to TRBJ1-1, with TRBD1 matching 8 bases. The J segment lost 8 bases and the V segment lost 7 bases, leaving 9 bases of the junction unmatched. Per the germline V gene, CDR1 is SNHLY and CDR2 is FYNNEI. The CDR3 runs 13 residues. The CDR3 DNA is TGTGCCAGCACTTACCAGGGGGCGCGGGAAGCTTTCTTT. Protein product: CASTYQGAREAFF. The entire variable domain, with the rest obtained from reference TRBV2 and TRBJ1-1, is as follows: EPEVTQTPSHQVTQMGQEVILRCVPISNHLYFYWYRQILGQKVEFLVSFYNNEISEKSEIFDDQFSVERPDGSNFTLKIRSTKLEDSAMYFCASTYQGAREAFFGQGTRLTVV.

This clonotype was detected ten times or more. Little can be read into the size of this beta chain, an off-target read in a library designed for alpha chains. The V and J genes are TRBV14 and TRBJ2-3; 13 bases are a match to TRBD2. Germline values: CDR1 SGHDN, CDR2 FVKESK. The CDR3 loop spans 20 amino acids. Losses at the gene ends were 4 bases for V and 0 bases for J; bases not matched to a gene: 13. CDR3 bases: TGTGCCAGCAGCCTTCGAACGGGACTAGCGGGACCGGAGAGCACAGATACGCAGTATTTT. This encodes CASSLRTGLAGPESTDTQYF.

About this clonotype: This beta chain is an off-target read within a library intended for alpha chains, so its frequency means little. This rearrangement joins TRBV19 to TRBJ2-5; 9 bases are shared with TRBD1. CDR3 length: 15 amino acids. The junction had 14 bases not matched to a gene; V was cut back by 10 bases and J by 5 bases. The germline CDR1 and CDR2 sequences are LNHDA and SQIVND (reference sequence). CDR3 coding DNA: TGTGCCACCCGCCGAGGACAGGGGACTCCGGAGACCCAGTACTTC. Protein sequence: CATRRGQGTPETQYF.

This clonotype was seen at least ten times. This beta chain is a stray read from a library made for alpha chains; its abundance is not meaningful. The V call is TRBV3-1, the J call TRBJ2-2; the D gene is possibly TRBD1 (5 bases). The germline V and J ends were trimmed by 4 bases and 3 bases, with 12 bases remaining between them. This CDR3 is 15 amino acids long. CDR1 is LGHDT and CDR2 is YNNKEL in the germline V gene (reference sequence). The CDR3 coding sequence is TGTGCCAGCAGCCCTGGGGCGGTGGACACCGGGGAGCTGTTTTTT. Translated, it gives CASSPGAVDTGELFF.

At least ten counts were recorded for this clonotype. This beta chain is an unintended read in a library built for alpha chains; its size means little. The chain has TRBV28 and TRBJ1-6; D unclear. The CDR3 spans 9 residues. Per germline, CDR1 MDHEN and CDR2 SYDVKM. V dropped 5 bases and J dropped 11 bases, with 1 base sitting between them. The CDR3: CASSPPLHF. DNA of the CDR3: TGTGCCAGCAGTCCACCCCTCCACTTT.

As to this clonotype: This beta chain is an unintended read in a library built for alpha chains; its size means little. The V and J genes are TRBV19 and TRBJ1-2; D not resolved. Per the germline V gene, CDR1 is LNHDA and CDR2 is SQIVND (reference sequence). Trimming left V 6 bases short and J 8 bases short, with 13 bases between. CDR3 length equals 12 residues. The CDR3 nucleotides are TGTGCCAGTAGCTTTGTCCTCGGCGGCTACACCTTC. This encodes CASSFVLGGYTF.

At least ten counts were recorded for this clonotype. This beta chain was picked up by a library intended for alpha chains and is off target, so its count carries little meaning. The J gene is TRBJ1-2, the V gene TRBV20-1, with TRBD1 as a possible D gene (6 bases). CDR3 length: 13 residues. The V gene's germline CDR1 is DFQATT and CDR2 SNEGSKA (reference sequence). V lost 5 bases, J lost 7 bases, and 17 bases lay in between. The CDR3 region is CSARPGQLFGYTF. The CDR3, as DNA: TGCAGTGCTCGCCCGGGACAATTATTTGGCTACACCTTC.